Listed here are 24 T cell receptor beta chains from one sample, sequenced in a study of cytomegalovirus exposure and HLA in healthy donors. Vbeta (60) and Jbeta (13) primers were used in the PCR. Some clones are missing from TCRdb's copy, which holds only in-frame ones; the method was immunoSEQ multiplex PCR. The table has fewer than 250,000 clones, about four fifths seen once; the top ten hold 2.5% to 3%. The specimen was PBMCs. These receptors came from a man aged 25 to 40 in good health and CMV-seronegative.

The rearrangement uses TRBV4-1 and TRBJ2-4, with D hard to call. The germline V and J ends were trimmed by 0 bases and 0 bases, with 15 bases remaining between them. Germline assignment: CDR1 MGHRA and CDR2 YSYEKL. This CDR3 spans 18 amino acids. The CDR3 DNA reads as TGCGCCAGCAGCCAAGATCGGCGGAGCCCGCTAGCCAAAAACATTCAGTACTTC. Its protein is CASSQDRRSPLAKNIQYF.

As concerns this clone: The same CDR3 can be traced to other DNA sequences in this sample. The rearrangement links TRBV6-5 to TRBJ1-1, with 8 bases identical to TRBD1. Germline CDR1 and CDR2: MNHEY and SVGAGI. CDR3 length: 14 residues. Trimming at V came to 6 bases and at J to 1 base, leaving 4 bases not matched to a gene. Here the CDR3 DNA reads TGTGCCAGCAGGTTACAGGGGGGGAACACTGAAGCTTTCTTT. It yields the protein CASRLQGGNTEAFF.

This clone was found a few times. V is TRBV7-8 and J is TRBJ2-7; TRBD1 might be the D (6 bases). CDR3 size: 15 residues. Trimming left V 8 bases short and J 3 bases short, with 20 bases between. Germline CDR1 reads SGHVS; CDR2 reads FQNEAQ. The CDR3 nucleotides read TGTGCCAGCTCCGTAGACAGGCCCTTTTTCTACGAGCAGTACTTC. Translation gives CASSVDRPFFYEQYF.

CDR3 amino acids: CAISQGSLSYEQYF. CDR3 DNA: TGTGCCATCTCGCAGGGGTCTCTCTCCTACGAGCAGTACTTC. V and J are TRBV2 and TRBJ2-7; D may be TRBD1 (6 bases). The CDR3 is 14 residues long. Germline CDR1 reads SNHLY; CDR2 reads FYNNEI. Deletions cut 10 bases from V and 0 bases from J, with 16 bases between. The whole variable domain, filled in from reference TRBV2 and TRBJ2-7, reads EPEVTQTPSHQVTQMGQEVILRCVPISNHLYFYWYRQILGQKVEFLVSFYNNEISEKSEIFDDQFSVERPDGSNFTLKIRSTKLEDSAMYFCAISQGSLSYEQYFGPGTRLTVT.

V gene TRBV18 combines with J gene TRBJ1-1; 7 bases are shared with TRBD1. The CDR3 runs to 15 residues. Germline CDR1 KGHSH, CDR2 LQKENI. V was pared by 5 bases and J by 0 bases, with 6 bases of the junction left unmatched. The CDR3 loop reads CASSVKGQLNTEAFF. The CDR3 nucleotides read TGTGCCAGCTCAGTAAAGGGACAGTTGAACACTGAAGCTTTCTTT.

The chain combines TRBV6-1 with TRBJ1-4, with a possible D match to TRBD1 (5 bases). Deletions cut 4 bases from V and 7 bases from J, with 13 bases between. CDR3 length equals 14 residues. Germline CDR1 MNHNS, CDR2 SASEGT. Here the CDR3 reads CASSGRVVVEKLFF. The CDR3 nucleotides read TGTGCCAGCAGTGGCAGGGTGGTCGTTGAAAAACTGTTTTTT.

The chain has TRBV5-1 and TRBJ2-3; the match to TRBD2 covers 11 bases. Germline lookup yields CDR1 SGHRS and CDR2 YFSETQ. Unmatched junction bases numbered 2, after V lost 0 bases and J lost 11 bases. The CDR3 totals 13 residues. The CDR3 sequence is CASSLASGGLQYF. As DNA, the CDR3 is TGCGCCAGCAGCTTGGCTAGCGGGGGGCTGCAGTATTTT.

The chain has TRBV5-6 and TRBJ2-7; no clear D. Germline values: CDR1 SGHDT, CDR2 YYEEEE. This CDR3 is built from 13 residues. Trimming cost V 0 bases and J 1 base, with 5 bases left between them. DNA for the CDR3: TGTGCCAGCAGCTTGGCCTTTTCCTACGAGCAGTACTTC. This gives the protein CASSLAFSYEQYF.

This chain connects TRBV9 to TRBJ2-1; perhaps TRBD2 as D (5 bases). CDR1 and CDR2 from the germline V gene are SGDLS and YYNGEE. The CDR3 length is 15 residues. The V gene lost 0 bases and the J gene lost 9 bases, with 16 bases spanning the gap. For the CDR3, the DNA is TGTGCCAGCAGCGTAGTACCGGGATCAGCCAGTGAGCAGTTCTTC. Encoded protein: CASSVVPGSASEQFF.

The rearrangement joins TRBV4-3 to TRBJ2-7; possibly TRBD2 for D (6 bases). Germline values: CDR1 LGHNA, CDR2 YSLEER. This CDR3 has 14 residues. The germline V and J ends were trimmed by 0 bases and 3 bases, with 9 bases remaining between them. The CDR3 here is CASSQDRGGYEQYF. CDR3 DNA sequence: TGCGCCAGCAGCCAAGATCGGGGAGGCTACGAGCAGTACTTC.

This clone was picked up one time. The sample carries other DNA sequences with the same CDR3. J is TRBJ2-5 and V is TRBV20-1, with D unresolved. Trimming shortened V by 3 bases and J by 5 bases, and 7 bases separated the two germline ends. Looked up from germline, CDR1 is DFQATT and CDR2 is SNEGSKA (reference sequence). The CDR3 totals 11 residues. CDR3 in amino acids: CSARSLETQYF. The CDR3 coding sequence is TGCAGTGCTAGGTCCCTTGAGACCCAGTACTTC.

The chain combines TRBV5-4 with TRBJ1-2; tentatively, D is TRBD1 (5 bases). With 2 bases removed from V and 7 bases from J, the gap between germline ends came to 9 bases. In germline, CDR1 is SGHNT, CDR2 YYREEE (reference sequence). This CDR3 comprises 12 residues. The CDR3 is CASSFTGGGYTF. CDR3 in DNA: TGTGCCAGCAGCTTCACGGGGGGTGGCTACACCTTC.

The V gene is TRBV11-2, the J gene TRBJ1-5; D uncertain. This CDR3 is built from 13 residues. V gave up 3 bases and J gave up 4 bases, with 7 bases separating them. Germline V lookup: CDR1 SGHAT, CDR2 FQNNGV. The CDR3 nucleotides are TGTGCCAGCAGCTTGTCGGGGAATCAGCCCCAGCATTTT. Protein sequence: CASSLSGNQPQHF.

The J gene is TRBJ1-3, the V gene TRBV13; TRBD1 might be the D (6 bases). Germline V gene data show CDR1 as PRHDT and CDR2 as FYEKMQ (reference sequence). V was pared by 5 bases and J by 4 bases, with 21 bases between. This CDR3 contains 17 residues. CDR3 in amino acids: CASSQSRRGGAGNTIYF. CDR3 DNA: TGTGCCAGCAGCCAATCCCGGAGGGGGGGGGCAGGAAACACCATATATTTT.

V gene TRBV7-3 combines with J gene TRBJ1-6; possibly TRBD1 for D (5 bases). CDR3 length: 15 residues. The ends were cut back, 0 bases at V and 10 bases at J, with 13 bases in the middle. In germline, CDR1 is SGHTA, CDR2 FQGTGA. CDR3 nucleotides: TGTGCCAGCAGCTTAACGGGCAGGGATGAATCACCCCTCCACTTT. It specifies CASSLTGRDESPLHF.

In this sample, this clone turned up once. The chain employs TRBV2 and TRBJ2-1; D possibly corresponds to TRBD1 (5 bases). V dropped 8 bases and J dropped 7 bases, with 18 bases sitting between them. The CDR3 is 14 amino acids. From germline, CDR1 is SNHLY and CDR2 FYNNEI. The CDR3 is CASLGTAGLNEQFF. The DNA of the CDR3 is TGTGCCAGCCTCGGTACGGCAGGGCTGAATGAGCAGTTCTTC. The variable domain in full, completed from reference TRBV2 and TRBJ2-1, reads EPEVTQTPSHQVTQMGQEVILRCVPISNHLYFYWYRQILGQKVEFLVSFYNNEISEKSEIFDDQFSVERPDGSNFTLKIRSTKLEDSAMYFCASLGTAGLNEQFFGPGTRLTVL.

V usage is TRBV28 and J usage is TRBJ1-2; TRBD1 agrees at 8 bases. The CDR3 totals 15 residues. Germline V gene data show CDR1 as MDHEN and CDR2 as SYDVKM. Trimming removed 2 bases from V and 6 bases from J; junction bases left unmatched: 8. The CDR3 nucleotides are TGTGCCAGCAGTTTAACCGGACAGGGTATGAATGGCTACACCTTC. It is translated as CASSLTGQGMNGYTF.

The rearrangement joins TRBV18 to TRBJ1-2; 7 nucleotides match TRBD1. Looked up from germline, CDR1 is KGHSH and CDR2 is LQKENI. V trimming: 6 bases; J trimming: 3 bases; junction bases outside the gene matches: 4. The CDR3 sequence is 13 residues long. CDR3: CASSTTGDYGYTF. In DNA, the CDR3 is TGTGCCAGCTCGACAACAGGGGACTATGGCTACACCTTC.

This chain links TRBV18 with TRBJ2-1; 9 nucleotides line up with TRBD1. Germline CDR1 KGHSH, CDR2 LQKENI. The CDR3 spans 15 residues. With V trimmed by 5 bases and J by 2 bases, 4 bases remained unmatched. CDR3 nucleotides: TGTGCCAGCTCAGAACAGGGGGCCACCTACAATGAGCAGTTCTTC. Its translation is CASSEQGATYNEQFF. Filled out from reference TRBV18 and TRBJ2-1, the complete variable domain reads NAGVMQNPRHLVRRRGQEARLRCSPMKGHSHVYWYRQLPEEGLKFMVYLQKENIIDESGMPKERFSAEFPKEGPSILRIQQVVRGDSAAYFCASSEQGATYNEQFFGPGTRLTVL.

The V and J genes are TRBV6-6 and TRBJ2-5; 14 bases match TRBD2. Germline trimming cut 6 bases from V and 0 bases from J; bases unmatched to any gene: 3. The CDR3 is made up of 16 amino acids. Germline CDR1 MNHNY, CDR2 SVGAGI (reference sequence). The DNA for the CDR3 is TGTGCCAGCAGGACTAGCGGGGGGGGGTACCAAGAGACCCAGTACTTC. It specifies CASRTSGGGYQETQYF.

The genes are TRBV5-3 and TRBJ2-7; D may be TRBD2 (7 bases). TRBV5-3 is assigned to the ORF class and has an uncertain function. This CDR3 is built from 10 residues. V dropped 10 bases and J dropped 4 bases, with 9 bases sitting between them. The CDR3, as DNA: TGTGCCGAGGGGGGGTACGAGCAGTACTTC. This gives the protein CAEGGYEQYF.

V is TRBV29-1 and J is TRBJ1-2; no firm D call. Germline lookup yields CDR1 SQVTM and CDR2 ANQGSEA. This CDR3 contains 14 residues. The V and J ends lost 0 bases and 4 bases respectively, with 12 bases between them. CDR3 bases: TGCAGCGTTGAAGATCAACGGGTTAGCTATGGCTACACCTTC. Translated: CSVEDQRVSYGYTF.

The rearrangement uses TRBV5-4 and TRBJ2-5, with 8 nucleotides matching TRBD2. The CDR3 totals 16 residues. V shed 2 bases and J 2 bases; nucleotides not matched to a gene: 8. Per the germline V gene, CDR1 is SGHNT and CDR2 is YYREEE (reference sequence). CDR3 protein: CASSFSQRGRQETQYF. For the CDR3, the DNA is TGTGCCAGCAGCTTTAGCCAGCGGGGGCGGCAAGAGACCCAGTACTTC.

This rearrangement joins TRBV19 to TRBJ2-7; D not certain. The CDR3 is 11 residues long. Germline V gene lookup returns CDR1 LNHDA and CDR2 SQIVND (reference sequence). V lost 5 bases to trimming and J lost 3 bases, with 5 bases between them. The CDR3 DNA follows: TGTGCCAGTAGTTTGTACTACGAGCAGTACTTC. Protein sequence: CASSLYYEQYF.